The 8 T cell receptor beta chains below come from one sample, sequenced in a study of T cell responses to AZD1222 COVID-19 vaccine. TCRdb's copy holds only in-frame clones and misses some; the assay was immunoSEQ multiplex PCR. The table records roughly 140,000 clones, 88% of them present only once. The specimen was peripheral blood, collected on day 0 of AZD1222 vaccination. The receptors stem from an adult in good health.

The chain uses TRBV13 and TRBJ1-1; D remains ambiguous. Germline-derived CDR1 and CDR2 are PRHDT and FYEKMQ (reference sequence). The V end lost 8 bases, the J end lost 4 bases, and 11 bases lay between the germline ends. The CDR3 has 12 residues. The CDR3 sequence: CASREGRTEAFF. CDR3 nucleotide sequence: TGTGCCAGCCGCGAAGGTCGCACTGAAGCTTTCTTT.

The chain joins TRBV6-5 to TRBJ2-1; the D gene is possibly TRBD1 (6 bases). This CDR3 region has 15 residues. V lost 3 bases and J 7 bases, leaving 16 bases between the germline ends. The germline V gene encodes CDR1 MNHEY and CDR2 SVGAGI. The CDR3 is CASSYSGNRANEQFF. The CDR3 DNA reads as TGTGCCAGCAGTTATTCCGGAAACAGGGCAAATGAGCAGTTCTTC.

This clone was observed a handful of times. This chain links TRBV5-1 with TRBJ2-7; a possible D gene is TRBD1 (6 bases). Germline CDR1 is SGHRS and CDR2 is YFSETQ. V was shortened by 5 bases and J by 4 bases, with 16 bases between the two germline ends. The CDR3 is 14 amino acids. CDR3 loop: CASSPWGTQYEQYF. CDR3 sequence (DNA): TGCGCCAGCAGTCCCTGGGGGACACAGTACGAGCAGTACTTC.

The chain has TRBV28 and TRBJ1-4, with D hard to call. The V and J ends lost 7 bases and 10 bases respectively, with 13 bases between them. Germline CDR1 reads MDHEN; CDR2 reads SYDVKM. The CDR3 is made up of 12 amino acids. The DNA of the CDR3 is TGTGCCAGCATCACCTGGGGTGGAAAACTGTTTTTT. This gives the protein CASITWGGKLFF. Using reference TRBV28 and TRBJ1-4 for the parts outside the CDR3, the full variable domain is DVKVTQSSRYLVKRTGEKVFLECVQDMDHENMFWYRQDPGLGLRLIYFSYDVKMKEKGDIPEGYSVSREKKERFSLILESASTNQTSMYLCASITWGGKLFFGSGTQLSVL.

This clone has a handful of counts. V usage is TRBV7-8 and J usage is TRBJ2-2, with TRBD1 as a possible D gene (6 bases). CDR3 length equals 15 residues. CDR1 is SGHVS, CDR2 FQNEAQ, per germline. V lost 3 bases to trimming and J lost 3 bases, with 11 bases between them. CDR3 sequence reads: CASSFDRIYTGELFF. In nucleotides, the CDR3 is TGTGCCAGCAGCTTCGACAGGATCTACACCGGGGAGCTGTTTTTT.

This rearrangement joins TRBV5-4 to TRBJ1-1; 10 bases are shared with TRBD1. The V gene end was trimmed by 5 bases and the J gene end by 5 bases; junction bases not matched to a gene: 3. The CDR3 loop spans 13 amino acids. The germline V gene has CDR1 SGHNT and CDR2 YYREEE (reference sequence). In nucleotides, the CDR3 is TGTGCCAGCAGTCGGACAGGGGGGACTGAAGCTTTCTTT. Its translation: CASSRTGGTEAFF. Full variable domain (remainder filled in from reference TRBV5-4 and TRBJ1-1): ETGVTQSPTHLIKTRGQQVTLRCSSQSGHNTVSWYQQALGQGPQFIFQYYREEENGRGNFPPRFSGLQFPNYSSELNVNALELDDSALYLCASSRTGGTEAFFGQGTRLTVV.

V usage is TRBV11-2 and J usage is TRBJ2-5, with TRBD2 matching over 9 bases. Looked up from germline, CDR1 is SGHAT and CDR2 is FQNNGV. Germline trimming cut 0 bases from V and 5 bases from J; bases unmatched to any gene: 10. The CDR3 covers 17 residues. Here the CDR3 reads CASSLDLGLAGRETQYF. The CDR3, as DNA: TGTGCCAGCAGCTTAGATCTAGGGCTAGCGGGACGGGAGACCCAGTACTTC.

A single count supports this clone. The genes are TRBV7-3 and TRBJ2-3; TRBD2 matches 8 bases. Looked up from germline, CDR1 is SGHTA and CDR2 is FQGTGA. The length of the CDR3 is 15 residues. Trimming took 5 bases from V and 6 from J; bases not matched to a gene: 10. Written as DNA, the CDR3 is TGTGCCAGCAGCCCTCAGCGGGGGAGTCCCGATACGCAGTATTTT. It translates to CASSPQRGSPDTQYF.